One sample yielded the 32 T cell receptor beta chains listed below, sequenced in a study of blood T cell repertoires in COVID-19 (dated by TCRdb to about 2020). Library preparation was by the immunoSEQ multiplex PCR assay. TCRdb obtained this table from immuneACCESS and retained in-frame rearrangements with V and J assigned. These tables miss some clones; where compared with another copy, unresolved V genes account for less than half of the shortfall, and the remainder is unexplained. Present in this sample are about 200,000 clones, about 84% of which were seen just once. Roughly 5.9% of the sample comes from the top ten. Sequencing was performed on PBMCs or T cells enriched from blood (not recorded which). The receptors come from a man aged 40-49 years with acute COVID-19.

This chain links TRBV2 with TRBJ2-7; the match to TRBD2 covers 13 bases. V dropped 6 bases and J dropped 9; count of bases not matched to a gene: 8. Germline-derived CDR1 and CDR2 are SNHLY and FYNNEI. The CDR3 spans 14 residues. The CDR3 nucleotides read TGTGCCAGCAGGCCCGGACTAGCGGGAGCAGGGCAGTACTTC. Amino acids: CASRPGLAGAGQYF.

The chain links TRBV4-2 to TRBJ1-6, with D maybe TRBD1 (5 bases). Between the trimmed V and J ends, which lost 0 bases and 4 bases, there was a span of 13 bases. Germline values: CDR1 LGHNA, CDR2 YNFKEQ. This CDR3 has 17 residues. CDR3 bases: TGTGCCAGCAGCCAAGATCCCGGGGGGGGGTATAATTCACCCCTCCACTTT. As protein: CASSQDPGGGYNSPLHF.

The CDR3 loop reads CASSMTSRYNEQFF. In DNA, the CDR3 is TGTGCCAGCAGTATGACTAGTCGCTACAATGAGCAGTTCTTC. The chain is built from TRBV28 and TRBJ2-1, with a weak D call TRBD2 (6 bases). Germline CDR1 and CDR2: MDHEN and SYDVKM. The V gene lost 5 bases and the J gene lost 3 bases, with 11 bases spanning the gap. There are 14 residues in the CDR3. Full variable domain (outside the CDR3, taken from reference TRBV28 and TRBJ2-1): DVKVTQSSRYLVKRTGEKVFLECVQDMDHENMFWYRQDPGLGLRLIYFSYDVKMKEKGDIPEGYSVSREKKERFSLILESASTNQTSMYLCASSMTSRYNEQFFGPGTRLTVL.

The chain couples TRBV23-1 to TRBJ2-7; perhaps TRBD1 as D (5 bases). TRBV23-1 carries the ORF label, with uncertain function. V lost 8 bases and J lost 6, with 26 bases in between. The CDR3 totals 16 residues. The CDR3 region is CASGVWAGKILGEQYF. CDR3 nucleotides: TGCGCCAGCGGAGTTTGGGCAGGGAAAATTTTAGGCGAGCAGTACTTC.

The chain is built from TRBV28 and TRBJ2-3; 8 nucleotides match TRBD2. The CDR3 extends over 17 amino acids. Germline lookup yields CDR1 MDHEN and CDR2 SYDVKM. Trimming removed 5 bases from V and 5 bases from J; junction bases left unmatched: 15. CDR3 nucleotide sequence: TGTGCCAGCAGTCCTGGGGGGGGAGCGGGAGAAAGAGATACGCAGTATTTT. This encodes CASSPGGGAGERDTQYF.

This clone was detected once. The chain combines TRBV7-9 with TRBJ2-3; 8 positions agree with TRBD2. The CDR3 totals 12 residues. The V segment lost 8 bases and the J segment 5 bases; nucleotides outside the gene matches: 3. Germline V gene lookup returns CDR1 SEHNR and CDR2 FQNEAQ (reference sequence). The CDR3 bases are TGTGCCAGCGCCCGGGGGGGAGATACGCAGTATTTT. Encoded protein: CASARGGDTQYF.

The sample holds one count of this clone. V gene TRBV3-1 (or the pseudogene TRBV3-2) combines with J gene TRBJ2-2; 8 nucleotides match TRBD2. CDR1 LGHDT and CDR2 YNNKEL come from the germline V gene (reference sequence). The length of the CDR3 is 16 residues. With 3 bases clipped from V and 4 bases from J, the junction kept 7 bases outside the gene matches. The CDR3 DNA follows: TGTGCCAGCAGCCATTCCCTAGCGGGCCCCACCGGGGAGCTGTTTTTT. It translates to CASSHSLAGPTGELFF.

The chain uses TRBV7-2 and TRBJ1-6; D ambiguous. This CDR3 comprises 15 residues. Between the trimmed V and J ends, which lost 6 bases and 0 bases, there was a span of 9 bases. Germline V gives CDR1 SGHTA, CDR2 FQGNSA. The CDR3 loop reads CASRLESSYNSPLHF. The CDR3 DNA follows: TGTGCCAGCAGACTCGAGAGCTCCTATAATTCACCCCTCCACTTT.

The rearrangement links TRBV29-1 to TRBJ2-1; 8 bases fit TRBD2. The CDR3 is 14 residues long. Germline trimming cut 6 bases from V and 1 base from J; bases unmatched to any gene: 5. Germline assignment: CDR1 SQVTM and CDR2 ANQGSEA. In nucleotides, the CDR3 is TGCAGCGTGGTCGGGACTAGATCCTACAATGAGCAGTTCTTC. This codes for CSVVGTRSYNEQFF.

This clone was found once. The J gene is TRBJ1-2, the V gene TRBV14; 7 positions agree with TRBD1. Trimming cost V 5 bases and J 5 bases; bases outside gene matches: 5. Germline V gene data show CDR1 as SGHDN and CDR2 as FVKESK. CDR3 length: 13 amino acids. CDR3 loop: CASSTQGGYGYTF. CDR3 in DNA: TGTGCCAGCAGCACCCAGGGGGGTTATGGCTACACCTTC.

This chain connects TRBV24-1 to TRBJ2-7; D unclear. V was clipped by 5 bases and J by 5 bases, with 12 bases between them. The CDR3 spans 13 residues. The germline CDR1 and CDR2 sequences are KGHDR and SFDVKD. The CDR3 DNA is TGTGCCACCAGTGCCCCGGCGGCCAACGAGCAGTACTTC. Translated: CATSAPAANEQYF.

The rearrangement uses TRBV5-6 and TRBJ2-3, with no clear D. CDR3 length: 15 residues. V shed 2 bases and J shed 0 bases, with 10 bases lying between them. Germline V lookup: CDR1 SGHDT, CDR2 YYEEEE. The CDR3 DNA follows: TGTGCCAGCAGCTTTCCGCGCGGTAGCACAGATACGCAGTATTTT. This sequence encodes CASSFPRGSTDTQYF.

V and J are TRBV21-1 and TRBJ2-7; TRBD1, as called in the table, went unchecked against the DNA. TRBV21-1 has pseudogene status. The CDR3 is 12 residues long. CDR3 sequence: CARSGSSYEQYF. In nucleotides, the CDR3 is TGTGCCAGATCAGGAAGCTCCTACGAGCAGTACTTC.

CDR3 amino acids: CASSVHRGGGDQTQYF. DNA of the CDR3: TGTGCCAGCAGTGTTCACCGCGGGGGCGGAGATCAGACCCAGTACTTC. The rearrangement uses TRBV2 and TRBJ2-5, with D possibly matching TRBD2 (7 bases). V lost 4 bases to trimming and J lost 6 bases, with 21 bases between them. Per germline, CDR1 SNHLY and CDR2 FYNNEI. This CDR3 comprises 16 residues.

DNA for the CDR3: TGTGCCAGCAGTTACCGACCCGACAGGGGCACTGAAGCTTTCTTT. This sequence encodes CASSYRPDRGTEAFF. This rearrangement joins TRBV6-5 to TRBJ1-1, with 8 bases identical to TRBD1. Looked up from germline, CDR1 is MNHEY and CDR2 is SVGAGI. CDR3 length equals 15 residues. V lost 2 bases and J lost 4; bases outside the gene matches: 6.

The chain has TRBV5-1 and TRBJ2-1; D is ambiguous. Looked up from germline, CDR1 is SGHRS and CDR2 is YFSETQ. Deletions cut 7 bases from V and 7 bases from J, with 18 bases between. CDR3 length: 14 residues. The chain's CDR3 is CASRLGELVNEQFF. In nucleotides, the CDR3 is TGCGCCAGCCGTCTAGGAGAACTGGTAAATGAGCAGTTCTTC.

The chain combines TRBV2 with TRBJ2-3, with a weak D call TRBD2 (5 bases). CDR1 and CDR2 (germline): SNHLY, FYNNEI. The CDR3 is 12 amino acids. The V end lost 9 bases, the J end lost 0 bases, and 7 bases lay between the germline ends. The DNA of the CDR3 is TGTGCCAGTCTAGCCAGCACAGATACGCAGTATTTT. This gives the protein CASLASTDTQYF.

The rearrangement links TRBV27 to TRBJ2-7; 8 bases are shared with TRBD1. CDR3 length: 15 residues. V shed 2 bases and J 3 bases; nucleotides not matched to a gene: 6. Germline CDR1 MNHEY, CDR2 SMNVEV (reference sequence). CDR3 region: CASSLSQGAIYEQYF. CDR3 DNA: TGTGCCAGCAGTTTAAGCCAGGGGGCTATCTACGAGCAGTACTTC.

The genes are TRBV19 and TRBJ2-3; possibly TRBD2 for D (5 bases). The V gene lost 5 bases and the J gene lost 4 bases, with 13 bases spanning the gap. Germline lookup yields CDR1 LNHDA and CDR2 SQIVND (reference sequence). The CDR3 consists of 14 residues. The CDR3, as DNA: TGTGCCAGTAGTCCCCGGGAAGGTGCAGATACGCAGTATTTT. Translated, it gives CASSPREGADTQYF.

This chain links TRBV28 with TRBJ1-1; D possibly corresponds to TRBD1 (6 bases). Trimming took off 4 bases at V and 2 bases at J, with 14 bases between the two ends. The germline CDR1 and CDR2 sequences are MDHEN and SYDVKM. The CDR3 covers 15 residues. CDR3 in amino acids: CASSSPRGINTEAFF. The CDR3 DNA sequence: TGTGCCAGCAGTTCACCCAGGGGAATAAACACTGAAGCTTTCTTT.

This rearrangement joins TRBV9 to TRBJ2-1; 15 positions match TRBD2. This CDR3 is built from 19 residues. V dropped 4 bases and J dropped 2; count of bases not matched to a gene: 10. Germline lookup yields CDR1 SGDLS and CDR2 YYNGEE. CDR3 DNA: TGTGCCAGCAGCTTCCGGACTAGCGGGAGGGCCGGTCCCTACAATGAGCAGTTCTTC. Translated, it gives CASSFRTSGRAGPYNEQFF.

The J gene is TRBJ2-7, the V gene TRBV7-9, with 10 bases fitting TRBD2. This CDR3 has 15 residues. Losses at the gene ends were 4 bases for V and 3 bases for J; bases not matched to a gene: 6. In germline, CDR1 is SEHNR, CDR2 FQNEAQ (reference sequence). The chain's CDR3 is CASSSPSGGNYEQYF. CDR3 DNA sequence: TGTGCCAGCAGCTCACCTAGCGGGGGAAACTACGAGCAGTACTTC.

The chain employs TRBV27 and TRBJ2-2; no clear D gene. CDR1 and CDR2 from the germline V gene are MNHEY and SMNVEV (reference sequence). Trimming removed 2 bases at V and 4 bases at J, with 5 bases between. There are 13 residues in the CDR3. CDR3 sequence reads: CASSLIITGELFF. The DNA of the CDR3 is TGTGCCAGCAGTTTAATAATCACCGGGGAGCTGTTTTTT.

The gene calls are TRBV29-1 and TRBJ2-1; D gene uncertain. The CDR3 has 10 amino acids. V was clipped by 3 bases and J by 13 bases, with 10 bases between them. Germline V gene data show CDR1 as SQVTM and CDR2 as ANQGSEA. This CDR3 reads CSVDSGSQFF. Written as DNA, the CDR3 is TGCAGCGTTGACTCCGGGTCCCAGTTCTTC.

The V gene is TRBV24-1, the J gene TRBJ2-1; 9 positions agree with TRBD2. The germline V gene encodes CDR1 KGHDR and CDR2 SFDVKD. The junction had 8 bases not matched to a gene; V was cut back by 9 bases and J by 3 bases. This CDR3 is 15 amino acids long. In nucleotides, the CDR3 is TGTGCCACCTCTAAGACTAGCGGAGTCTACAATGAGCAGTTCTTC. Translating it yields CATSKTSGVYNEQFF.

The CDR3 protein is CASSYPPGQDLEQYF. The CDR3 nucleotides are TGTGCCAGCAGTTACCCCCCGGGACAGGACCTCGAGCAGTACTTC. The genes are TRBV6-6 and TRBJ2-7, with TRBD1 identical over 8 bases. Trimming cost V 2 bases and J 6 bases; bases outside gene matches: 9. The CDR3 runs 15 residues. Germline assignment: CDR1 MNHNY and CDR2 SVGAGI (reference sequence).

This chain connects TRBV28 to TRBJ2-2, with 10 bases aligning to TRBD2. V shed 5 bases and J 6 bases; nucleotides not matched to a gene: 12. There are 17 residues in the CDR3. CDR1 MDHEN and CDR2 SYDVKM come from the germline V gene. The CDR3 DNA reads as TGTGCCAGCAGTCCCTCCGTAGCGGGAGGTGGGGCCGGGGAGCTGTTTTTT. It encodes CASSPSVAGGGAGELFF. Drawing the rest from reference TRBV28 and TRBJ2-2, the complete variable domain is DVKVTQSSRYLVKRTGEKVFLECVQDMDHENMFWYRQDPGLGLRLIYFSYDVKMKEKGDIPEGYSVSREKKERFSLILESASTNQTSMYLCASSPSVAGGGAGELFFGEGSRLTVL.

This chain links TRBV7-8 with TRBJ2-5, with TRBD1 matching over 9 bases. This CDR3 spans 16 amino acids. V lost 6 bases, J lost 5 bases, and 13 bases stayed unmatched. Germline CDR1 is SGHVS and CDR2 is FQNEAQ. CDR3 region: CASRRRDRDPAETQYF. In nucleotides, the CDR3 is TGTGCCAGCAGACGAAGGGACAGGGACCCTGCGGAGACCCAGTACTTC.

The chain links TRBV11-2 to TRBJ2-3; 7 positions agree with TRBD1. The trim removed 2 bases at V and 2 bases at J, leaving 4 bases unmatched. CDR1 and CDR2 (germline): SGHAT, FQNNGV. CDR3 size: 15 residues. This chain's CDR3 is CASSLRQGYTDTQYF. DNA of the CDR3: TGTGCCAGCAGCTTACGACAGGGTTACACAGATACGCAGTATTTT.

The CDR3 sequence: CASSDPGQTYEQYF. Here the CDR3 DNA reads TGTGCCAGCAGTGATCCGGGACAGACCTACGAGCAGTACTTC. The chain links TRBV6-2 or TRBV6-3 to TRBJ2-7; 7 bases fit TRBD1. The CDR3 sequence is 14 residues long. Germline CDR1 MNHEY, CDR2 SVGEGT. The V and J ends lost 5 bases and 2 bases, in that order; junction bases with no gene match: 6.

The chain recombines TRBV27 with TRBJ2-7, with 8 nucleotides matching TRBD1. With V trimmed by 5 bases and J by 4 bases, 13 bases remained unmatched. From germline, CDR1 is MNHEY and CDR2 SMNVEV (reference sequence). The CDR3 is 16 amino acids. The DNA for the CDR3 is TGTGCCAGCAGTCCCGAGGGGGGACAGGCGAGATACGAGCAGTACTTC. Translated: CASSPEGGQARYEQYF.

The rearrangement joins TRBV28 to TRBJ2-1; D is possibly TRBD1 (5 bases). The CDR3 runs to 13 residues. With 10 bases removed from V and 1 base from J, the gap between germline ends came to 11 bases. Germline CDR1 reads MDHEN; CDR2 reads SYDVKM. The CDR3 loop reads CATLDSSYNEQFF. The CDR3 DNA follows: TGTGCCACCCTCGACAGTTCCTACAATGAGCAGTTCTTC.